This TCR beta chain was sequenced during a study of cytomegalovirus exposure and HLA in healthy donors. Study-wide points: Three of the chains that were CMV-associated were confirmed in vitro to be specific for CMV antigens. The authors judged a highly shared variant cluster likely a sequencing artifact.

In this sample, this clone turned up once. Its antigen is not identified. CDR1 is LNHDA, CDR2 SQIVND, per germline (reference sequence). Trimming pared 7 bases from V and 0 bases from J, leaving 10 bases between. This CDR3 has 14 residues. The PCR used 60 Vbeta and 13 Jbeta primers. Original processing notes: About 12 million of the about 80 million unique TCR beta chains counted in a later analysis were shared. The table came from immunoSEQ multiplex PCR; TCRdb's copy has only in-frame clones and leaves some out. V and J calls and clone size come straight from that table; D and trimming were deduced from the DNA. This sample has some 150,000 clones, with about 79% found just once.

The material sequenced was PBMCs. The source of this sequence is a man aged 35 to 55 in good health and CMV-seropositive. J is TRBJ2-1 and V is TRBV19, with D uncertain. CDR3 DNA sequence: TGTGCCAGTAAGGAGCATAGCTCCTACAATGAGCAGTTCTTC. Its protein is CASKEHSSYNEQFF.